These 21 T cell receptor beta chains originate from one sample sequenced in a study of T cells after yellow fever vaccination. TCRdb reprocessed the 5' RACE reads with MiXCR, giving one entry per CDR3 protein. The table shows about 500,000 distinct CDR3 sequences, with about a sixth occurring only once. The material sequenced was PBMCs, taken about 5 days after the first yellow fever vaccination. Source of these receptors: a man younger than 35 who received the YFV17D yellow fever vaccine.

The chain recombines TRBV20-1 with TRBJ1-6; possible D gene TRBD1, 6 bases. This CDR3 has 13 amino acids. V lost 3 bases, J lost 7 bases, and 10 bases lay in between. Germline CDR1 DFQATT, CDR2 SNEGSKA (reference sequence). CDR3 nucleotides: TGCAGTGCTAGTTTACAGGGCAATTCACCCCTCCACTTT. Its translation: CSASLQGNSPLHF.

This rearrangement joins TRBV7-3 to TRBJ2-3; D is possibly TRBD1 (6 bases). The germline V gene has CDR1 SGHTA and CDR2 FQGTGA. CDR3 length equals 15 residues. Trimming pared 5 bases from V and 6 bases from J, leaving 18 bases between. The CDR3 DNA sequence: TGTGCCAGCAGCCCTCGGCAGGGGCTAGGGGATACGCAGTATTTT. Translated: CASSPRQGLGDTQYF.

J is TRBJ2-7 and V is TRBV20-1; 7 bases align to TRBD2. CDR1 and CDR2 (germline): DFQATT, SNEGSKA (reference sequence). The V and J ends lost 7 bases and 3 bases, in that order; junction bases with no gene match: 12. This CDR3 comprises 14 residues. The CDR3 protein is CSVRPAGVNYEQYF. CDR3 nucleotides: TGCAGTGTTCGGCCCGCGGGGGTCAACTACGAGCAGTACTTC.

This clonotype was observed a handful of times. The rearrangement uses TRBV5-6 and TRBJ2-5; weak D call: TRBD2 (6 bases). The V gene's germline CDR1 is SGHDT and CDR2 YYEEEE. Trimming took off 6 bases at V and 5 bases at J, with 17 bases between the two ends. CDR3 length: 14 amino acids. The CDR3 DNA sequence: TGTGCCAGCACCCCGGGTTGGGGGACTGAGACCCAGTACTTC. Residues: CASTPGWGTETQYF.

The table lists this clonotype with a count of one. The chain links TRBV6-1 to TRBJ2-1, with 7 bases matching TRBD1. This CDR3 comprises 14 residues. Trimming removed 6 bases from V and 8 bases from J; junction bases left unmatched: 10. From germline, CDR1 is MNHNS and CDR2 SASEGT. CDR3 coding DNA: TGTGCCAGCAGGCCGGGACAGTCCCTCTATGAGCAGTTCTTC. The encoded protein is CASRPGQSLYEQFF.

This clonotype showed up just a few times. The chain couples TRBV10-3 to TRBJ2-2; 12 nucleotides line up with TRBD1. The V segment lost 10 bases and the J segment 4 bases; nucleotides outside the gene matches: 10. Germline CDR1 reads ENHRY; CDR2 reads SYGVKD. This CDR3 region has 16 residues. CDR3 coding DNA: TGTGCCACCAACTCCGGGACAGGGGGCATCACCGGGGAGCTGTTTTTT. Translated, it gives CATNSGTGGITGELFF.

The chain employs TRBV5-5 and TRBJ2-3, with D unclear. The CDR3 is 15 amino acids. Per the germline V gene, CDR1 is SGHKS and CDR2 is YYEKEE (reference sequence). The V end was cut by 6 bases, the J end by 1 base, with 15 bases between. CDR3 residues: CASTLSVQGTDTQYF. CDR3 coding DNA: TGTGCCAGCACCCTCTCTGTCCAGGGCACAGATACGCAGTATTTT.

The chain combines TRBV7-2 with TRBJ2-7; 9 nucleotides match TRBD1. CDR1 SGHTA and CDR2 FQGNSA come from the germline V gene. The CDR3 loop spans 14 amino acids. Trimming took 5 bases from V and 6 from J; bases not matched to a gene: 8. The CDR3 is CASSPGTGLSEQYV. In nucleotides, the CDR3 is TGTGCCAGCAGCCCCGGGACAGGGCTAAGCGAGCAGTACGTC.

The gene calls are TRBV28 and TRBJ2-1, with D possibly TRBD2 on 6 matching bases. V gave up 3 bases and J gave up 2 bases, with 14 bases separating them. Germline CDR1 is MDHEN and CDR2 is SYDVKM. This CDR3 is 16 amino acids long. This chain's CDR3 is CASSFHLASPYNEQFF. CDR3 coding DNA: TGTGCCAGCAGTTTCCACCTAGCGTCCCCCTACAATGAGCAGTTCTTC.

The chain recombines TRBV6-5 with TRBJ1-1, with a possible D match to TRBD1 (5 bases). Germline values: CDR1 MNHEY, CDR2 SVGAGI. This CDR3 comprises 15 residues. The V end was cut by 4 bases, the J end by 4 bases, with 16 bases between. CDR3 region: CASSFVGGSGTEAFF. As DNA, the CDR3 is TGTGCCAGCAGTTTTGTGGGGGGGTCGGGCACTGAAGCTTTCTTT.

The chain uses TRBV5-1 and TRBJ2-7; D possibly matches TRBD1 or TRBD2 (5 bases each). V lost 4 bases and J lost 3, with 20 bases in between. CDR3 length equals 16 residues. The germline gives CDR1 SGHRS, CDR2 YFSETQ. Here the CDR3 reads CASSPGPTRGDYEQYV. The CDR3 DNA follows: TGCGCCAGCAGCCCTGGCCCTACTAGGGGTGACTACGAGCAGTACGTC.

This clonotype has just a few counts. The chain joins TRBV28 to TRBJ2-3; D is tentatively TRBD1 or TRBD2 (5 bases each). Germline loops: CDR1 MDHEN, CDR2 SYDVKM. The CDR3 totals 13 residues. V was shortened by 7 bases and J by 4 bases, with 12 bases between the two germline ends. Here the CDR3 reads CASTRVGADTQYF. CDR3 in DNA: TGTGCCAGCACCAGGGTGGGGGCAGATACGCAGTATTTT.

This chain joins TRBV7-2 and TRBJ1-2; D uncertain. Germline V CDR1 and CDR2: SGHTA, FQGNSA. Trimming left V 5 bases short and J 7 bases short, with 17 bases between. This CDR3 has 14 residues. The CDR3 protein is CASSQSRGSPGYTF. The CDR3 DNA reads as TGTGCCAGCAGCCAATCCCGCGGGTCCCCTGGCTACACCTTC.

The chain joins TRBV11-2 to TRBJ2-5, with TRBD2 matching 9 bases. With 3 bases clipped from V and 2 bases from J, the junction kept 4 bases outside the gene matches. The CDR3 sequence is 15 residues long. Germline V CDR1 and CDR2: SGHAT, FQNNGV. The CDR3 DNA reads TGTGCCAGCAGCTTTTTAGCGGGGGTTCAAGAGACCCAGTACTTC. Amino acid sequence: CASSFLAGVQETQYF. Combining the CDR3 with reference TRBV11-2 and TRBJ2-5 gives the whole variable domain EAGVAQSPRYKIIEKRQSVAFWCNPISGHATLYWYQQILGQGPKLLIQFQNNGVVDDSQLPKDRFSAERLKGVDSTLKIQPAKLEDSAVYLCASSFLAGVQETQYFGPGTRLLVL.

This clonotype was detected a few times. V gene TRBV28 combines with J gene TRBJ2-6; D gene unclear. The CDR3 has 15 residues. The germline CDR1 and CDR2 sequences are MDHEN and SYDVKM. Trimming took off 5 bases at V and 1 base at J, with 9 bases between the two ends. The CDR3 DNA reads TGTGCCAGCAGTACCTTCGTTTCTGGGGCCAACGTCCTGACTTTC. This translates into CASSTFVSGANVLTF.

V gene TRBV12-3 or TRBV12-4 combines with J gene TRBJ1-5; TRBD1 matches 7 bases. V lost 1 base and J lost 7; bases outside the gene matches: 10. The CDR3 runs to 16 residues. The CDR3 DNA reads TGTGCCAGCAGTTTAGGGGATGGACAGGTCGGCCAGCCCCAGCATTTT. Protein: CASSLGDGQVGQPQHF.

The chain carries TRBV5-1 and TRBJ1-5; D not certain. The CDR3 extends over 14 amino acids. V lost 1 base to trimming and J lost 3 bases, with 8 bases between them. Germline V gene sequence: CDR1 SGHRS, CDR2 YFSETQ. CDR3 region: CASSLFQPNQPQHF. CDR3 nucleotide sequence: TGCGCCAGCAGCTTGTTTCAGCCCAATCAGCCCCAGCATTTT.

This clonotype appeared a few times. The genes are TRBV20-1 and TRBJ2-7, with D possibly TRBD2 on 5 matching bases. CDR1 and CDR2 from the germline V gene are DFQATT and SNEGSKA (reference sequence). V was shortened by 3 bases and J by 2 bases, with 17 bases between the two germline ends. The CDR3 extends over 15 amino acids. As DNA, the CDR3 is TGCAGTGCTAGGAGTCTGGGGAGTGTAACCTACGAGCAGTACTTC. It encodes CSARSLGSVTYEQYF.

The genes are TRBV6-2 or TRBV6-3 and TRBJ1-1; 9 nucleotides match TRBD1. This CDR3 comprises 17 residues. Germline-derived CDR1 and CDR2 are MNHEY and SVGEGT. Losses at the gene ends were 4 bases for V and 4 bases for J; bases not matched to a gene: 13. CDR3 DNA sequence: TGTGCCAGCAGTTCTCGGGCCCCCGGACAGGGGAGCACTGAAGCTTTCTTT. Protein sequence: CASSSRAPGQGSTEAFF.

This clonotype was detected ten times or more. CDR3 in DNA: TGTGCCAGCAGCCCGGGGCAGGGGAACACTGAAGCTTTCTTT. Its translation is CASSPGQGNTEAFF. The genes are TRBV18 and TRBJ1-1, with TRBD1 as a possible D gene (5 bases). Germline lookup yields CDR1 KGHSH and CDR2 LQKENI. The V and J ends lost 8 bases and 1 base respectively, with 14 bases between them. The CDR3 has 14 residues. Variable domain in full (rest from reference TRBV18 and TRBJ1-1): NAGVMQNPRHLVRRRGQEARLRCSPMKGHSHVYWYRQLPEEGLKFMVYLQKENIIDESGMPKERFSAEFPKEGPSILRIQQVVRGDSAAYFCASSPGQGNTEAFFGQGTRLTVV.

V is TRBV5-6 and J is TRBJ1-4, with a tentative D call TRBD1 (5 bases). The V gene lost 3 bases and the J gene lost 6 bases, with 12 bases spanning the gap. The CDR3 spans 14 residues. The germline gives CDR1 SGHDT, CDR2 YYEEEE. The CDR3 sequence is CASSSWGSDEKLFF. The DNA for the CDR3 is TGTGCCAGCAGCTCGTGGGGGTCGGATGAAAAACTGTTTTTT.